The 4 T cell receptor beta chains listed next were all sequenced from one sample in a study of T cell responses to AZD1222 COVID-19 vaccine. This table comes from immunoSEQ multiplex PCR, and its TCRdb copy is limited to in-frame clones, with some not included. Here the sample spans about 120,000 clones, roughly 88% being singletons. Sequencing was performed on peripheral blood, taken on day 0 of AZD1222 vaccination. These receptors were collected from an adult in good health.

V usage is TRBV9 and J usage is TRBJ1-2, with unresolved D. The CDR3 spans 10 residues. Germline V gene lookup returns CDR1 SGDLS and CDR2 YYNGEE. V was clipped by 3 bases and J by 4 bases, with 1 base between them. CDR3 nucleotides: TGTGCCAGCAGCGGCTATGGCTACACCTTC. Its translation is CASSGYGYTF.

V and J are TRBV5-1 and TRBJ1-6; tentative D call: TRBD1 (6 bases). The CDR3 is 19 amino acids. The V gene lost 4 bases and the J gene lost 0 bases, with 20 bases spanning the gap. Germline CDR1 reads SGHRS; CDR2 reads YFSETQ. The CDR3 DNA sequence: TGCGCCAGCAGCCCGGGGGGCGGAAGCGGTAGCTCCTATAATTCACCCCTCCACTTT. This gives the protein CASSPGGGSGSSYNSPLHF.

This rearrangement joins TRBV4-1 to TRBJ2-3; D is perhaps TRBD2 (5 bases). Trimming left V 4 bases short and J 3 bases short, with 11 bases between. Germline loops: CDR1 MGHRA, CDR2 YSYEKL. This CDR3 is 14 amino acids long. The DNA for the CDR3 is TGCGCCAGCAGCCCGGAACGCGGGACAGATACGCAGTATTTT. This sequence encodes CASSPERGTDTQYF.

This clone was seen a handful of times. V gene TRBV7-2 combines with J gene TRBJ1-2; TRBD1 is a possible D gene (5 bases). Trimming removed 5 bases at V and 1 base at J, with 14 bases between. From germline, CDR1 is SGHTA and CDR2 FQGNSA. The CDR3 contains 15 residues. The CDR3 bases are TGTGCCAGCAGCCCCGGGGGGGGAAGTAACTATGGCTACACCTTC. It specifies CASSPGGGSNYGYTF.